A single sample is the source of the 29 T cell receptor delta chains below, sequenced in a study of human gamma delta and Vdelta1 T cells. TCRdb fed the PCR reads to CATT. The sample includes roughly 13,000 delta-chain clones, around 49% of them seen just once. No antigen has been assigned to these receptors. The sample comprised Vdelta1 gamma-delta T cells from blood grown in culture (DOT cells). Source of these receptors: a human donor in good health.

The chain carries TRDV1 and TRDJ1; no definite D call. Germline V gene data show CDR1 as TSWWSYY and CDR2 as QGS. CDR3 length: 18 residues. V lost 2 bases, J lost 0 bases, and 19 bases lay in between. CDR3 nucleotides: TGTGCTCTTGGGGAATTTCCCCTCATGCCACGATACACCGATAAACTCATCTTT. Translation: CALGEFPLMPRYTDKLIF.

V usage is TRDV1 and J usage is TRDJ1; perhaps TRDD3 as D (7 bases). From germline, CDR1 is TSWWSYY and CDR2 QGS. The CDR3 totals 20 residues. The germline V and J ends were trimmed by 2 bases and 4 bases, with 29 bases remaining between them. Written as DNA, the CDR3 is TGTGCTCTTGGGGAAGGGTCCTACGGCTTAGGGTGGGGGAGAAACGATAAACTCATCTTT. Protein: CALGEGSYGLGWGRNDKLIF.

This chain connects TRDV1 to TRDJ1; possibly TRDD2 for D (5 bases). This CDR3 spans 25 amino acids. The ends were cut back, 2 bases at V and 4 bases at J, with 44 bases in the middle. Germline V CDR1 and CDR2: TSWWSYY, QGS. Here the CDR3 reads CALGEITYKLPKGRDRKLYSDKLIF. The CDR3 DNA follows: TGTGCTCTTGGGGAAATTACGTACAAACTTCCGAAAGGGAGGGACCGTAAACTGTACAGCGATAAACTCATCTTT.

The chain is built from TRDV1 and TRDJ1; 13 bases are a match to TRDD3. CDR1 and CDR2 (germline): TSWWSYY, QGS. V shed 9 bases and J 0 bases; nucleotides not matched to a gene: 16. This CDR3 has 19 amino acids. The CDR3 here is CALSPTTDWGIRYTDKLIF. DNA for the CDR3: TGTGCTCTAAGTCCTACAACCGACTGGGGGATACGCTACACCGATAAACTCATCTTT.

The genes are TRDV1 and TRDJ1; TRDD3 matches at 13 bases. Per the germline V gene, CDR1 is TSWWSYY and CDR2 is QGS. The CDR3 is 27 residues long. The V gene end was trimmed by 5 bases and the J gene end by 2 bases; junction bases not matched to a gene: 38. In DNA, the CDR3 is TGTGCTCTTGGGTCTACCCCCCCTACCCCCTCCCCTACCGAATTGTACTGGGGGATACGCGATACCGATAAACTCATCTTT. It yields the protein CALGSTPPTPSPTELYWGIRDTDKLIF.

This clone was recorded only once. The chain employs TRDV1 and TRDJ1; D may be TRDD2 (6 bases). V dropped 3 bases and J dropped 4 bases, with 12 bases sitting between them. The CDR3 has 14 residues. The germline V gene has CDR1 TSWWSYY and CDR2 QGS. CDR3 bases: TGTGCTCTTGGGGACGGCCTTCCCGACGATAAACTCATCTTT. Its translation is CALGDGLPDDKLIF.

This clone was observed a handful of times. This chain connects TRDV1 to TRDJ1; 7 bases agree with TRDD3. Trimming removed 5 bases from V and 0 bases from J; junction bases left unmatched: 15. Germline V gene sequence: CDR1 TSWWSYY, CDR2 QGS. CDR3 size: 18 residues. The CDR3 reads CALGRGNNWGKYTDKLIF. CDR3 in DNA: TGTGCTCTTGGGAGGGGGAATAACTGGGGAAAGTACACCGATAAACTCATCTTT.

This clone was seen a handful of times. The chain is built from TRDV1 and TRDJ1, with D possibly matching TRDD3 (5 bases). The CDR3 length is 15 residues. The V end lost 5 bases, the J end lost 4 bases, and 17 bases lay between the germline ends. Germline V lookup: CDR1 TSWWSYY, CDR2 QGS. CDR3 region: CALGNPKPWGDKLIF. CDR3 bases: TGTGCTCTTGGGAACCCCAAACCTTGGGGCGATAAACTCATCTTT.

The rearrangement links TRDV1 to TRDJ1; 9 bases map to TRDD3. Germline V lookup: CDR1 TSWWSYY, CDR2 QGS. V gave up 1 base and J gave up 7 bases; unmatched junction bases: 16. There are 18 residues in the CDR3. The CDR3 bases are TGTGCTCTTGGGGAACGTATGCTCCCTTTCGAGGGGGATACTAAACTCATCTTT. Protein sequence: CALGERMLPFEGDTKLIF.

About this clone itself: This may be a read error, as it is one base from a much larger clone. The rearrangement uses TRDV1 and TRDJ1; 11 bases are a match to TRDD3. Germline CDR1 TSWWSYY, CDR2 QGS. After removal of 1 base from V and 2 bases from J, the junction contained 27 bases not matched to a gene. CDR3 length: 24 amino acids. The CDR3 DNA reads TGTGCTCTTGGGGAACCTTTTCCTTCCTACGAGTACTGGGGGATAGAGATGTGGACCGATAAACTCATCTTT. Translating it yields CALGEPFPSYEYWGIEMWTDKLIF.

The chain has TRDV1 and TRDJ1; 11 nucleotides align to TRDD3. Trimming removed 4 bases from V and 5 bases from J; junction bases left unmatched: 30. There are 23 residues in the CDR3. CDR1 is TSWWSYY and CDR2 is QGS in the germline V gene. The CDR3 DNA reads as TGTGCTCTTGGGGCCTCGCCCGGCTTCCTAGTACTGGGGGATATGGAGTTTGGGGATAAACTCATCTTT. Protein product: CALGASPGFLVLGDMEFGDKLIF.

The genes are TRDV1 and TRDJ1, with D perhaps TRDD3 (5 bases). CDR1 TSWWSYY and CDR2 QGS come from the germline V gene. The V and J ends lost 4 bases and 8 bases respectively, with 14 bases between them. CDR3 length: 13 residues. CDR3 residues: CALGGVRGGKLIF. CDR3 in DNA: TGTGCTCTTGGGGGGGTCCGAGGGGGGAAACTCATCTTT.

This chain connects TRDV1 to TRDJ1, with TRDD3 matching over 7 bases. J was trimmed by 3 bases and V by 0 bases; bases with no gene match: 1. From germline, CDR1 is TSWWSYY and CDR2 QGS. The CDR3 contains 14 residues. CDR3 amino acids: CALGELGDSDKLIF. The CDR3 DNA is TGTGCTCTTGGGGAACTGGGGGATTCCGATAAACTCATCTTT.

The J gene is TRDJ1, the V gene TRDV1; 13 nucleotides agree with TRDD3. The CDR3 runs 21 residues. Germline V gives CDR1 TSWWSYY, CDR2 QGS. V gave up 1 base and J gave up 1 base; unmatched junction bases: 15. CDR3 region: CALGEPSPPTGGYEVTDKLIF. CDR3 in DNA: TGTGCTCTTGGGGAACCTAGTCCTCCTACTGGGGGATACGAAGTCACCGATAAACTCATCTTT.

The chain has TRDV1 and TRDJ1, with TRDD3 identical over 13 bases. Germline V gene data show CDR1 as TSWWSYY and CDR2 as QGS. The CDR3 runs to 17 residues. The V gene end was trimmed by 4 bases and the J gene end by 4 bases; junction bases not matched to a gene: 9. The CDR3 DNA is TGTGCTCTTGGGGCCCGGGGACTGGGGGATACGTTCGATAAACTCATCTTT. Translation gives CALGARGLGDTFDKLIF.

As concerns this clone: In the same sample, other DNA sequences code for this CDR3. The chain carries TRDV1 and TRDJ1; 8 bases are shared with TRDD2. The CDR3 has 22 amino acids. V lost 0 bases and J lost 0; bases outside the gene matches: 21. Germline CDR1 is TSWWSYY and CDR2 is QGS. CDR3 bases: TGTGCTCTTGGGGAACTAGTATCTTCCTACGGCGCCTATTCAAGGTACACCGATAAACTCATCTTT. It yields the protein CALGELVSSYGAYSRYTDKLIF.

The chain uses TRDV1 and TRDJ1; 11 bases match TRDD3. V was pared by 5 bases and J by 0 bases, with 20 bases of the junction left unmatched. CDR1 TSWWSYY and CDR2 QGS come from the germline V gene. The CDR3 sequence is 21 residues long. The chain's CDR3 is CALGIGLPTWGIPPYTDKLIF. The DNA of the CDR3 is TGTGCTCTTGGGATCGGCCTTCCTACCTGGGGGATACCCCCTTACACCGATAAACTCATCTTT.

This clone came up once. The rearrangement links TRDV1 to TRDJ1, with D unresolved. Trimming cost V 0 bases and J 4 bases, with 12 bases left between them. Germline V CDR1 and CDR2: TSWWSYY, QGS. The CDR3 consists of 15 residues. CDR3 in amino acids: CALGELYYRGDKLIF. CDR3 sequence (DNA): TGTGCTCTTGGGGAACTTTACTACCGGGGCGATAAACTCATCTTT.

This clone was seen once. The rearrangement links TRDV1 to TRDJ1, with 10 bases that match TRDD3. The CDR3 sequence is 20 residues long. Germline-derived CDR1 and CDR2 are TSWWSYY and QGS. The V segment lost 6 bases and the J segment 1 base; nucleotides outside the gene matches: 20. The CDR3 DNA reads TGTGCTCTTGGAGATCTCCATAGGGAAAAGGGGGGATACGCCACCGATAAACTCATCTTT. Translation: CALGDLHREKGGYATDKLIF.

The chain is built from TRDV1 and TRDJ1; TRDD2 aligns across 7 bases. This CDR3 has 22 residues. Germline trimming cut 3 bases from V and 2 bases from J; bases unmatched to any gene: 27. The V gene's germline CDR1 is TSWWSYY and CDR2 QGS. CDR3 region: CALGDSLPRGTSPLLMTDKLIF. The CDR3 region has the DNA TGTGCTCTTGGGGATTCCCTTCCTCGCGGAACTTCGCCCCTTCTAATGACCGATAAACTCATCTTT.

Turning to this clone: Other DNA sequences within the sample encode an identical CDR3. The gene calls are TRDV1 and TRDJ1; 13 positions agree with TRDD3. CDR1 is TSWWSYY, CDR2 QGS, per germline. The V and J ends lost 0 bases and 0 bases, in that order; junction bases with no gene match: 19. The CDR3 has 23 residues. The CDR3 is CALGELFPTGGYEDMAYTDKLIF. The CDR3 DNA reads TGTGCTCTTGGGGAACTCTTTCCTACTGGGGGATACGAGGATATGGCGTACACCGATAAACTCATCTTT.

The chain combines TRDV1 with TRDJ1; 13 bases are a match to TRDD3. Germline loops: CDR1 TSWWSYY, CDR2 QGS. V lost 5 bases and J lost 3; bases outside the gene matches: 27. The CDR3 is 23 amino acids. The DNA of the CDR3 is TGTGCTCTTGGGTGCCCCTTCCTACGAAATGAACTGGGGGATACGCGGAGGTCCGATAAACTCATCTTT. Its translation: CALGCPFLRNELGDTRRSDKLIF.

This rearrangement joins TRDV1 to TRDJ1, with 11 bases lining up with TRDD3. The CDR3 consists of 22 residues. J was trimmed by 1 base and V by 1 base; bases with no gene match: 20. Germline-derived CDR1 and CDR2 are TSWWSYY and QGS. CDR3: CALGEPQLLGVGDTRGTDKLIF. In nucleotides, the CDR3 is TGTGCTCTTGGGGAACCCCAACTCCTCGGGGTGGGGGATACGCGGGGCACCGATAAACTCATCTTT.

This chain connects TRDV1 to TRDJ1; 8 positions match TRDD3. Germline V gives CDR1 TSWWSYY, CDR2 QGS. This CDR3 is built from 25 residues. J gave up 1 base and V 2 bases, and 33 bases lay outside the gene matches. Here the CDR3 DNA reads TGTGCTCTTGGGGAAGGCAGCCGCAAACTGGGGGCTAACGCTATCCCCGATCAGTGCACCGATAAACTCATCTTT. It encodes CALGEGSRKLGANAIPDQCTDKLIF.

V usage is TRDV1 and J usage is TRDJ1; D may be TRDD3 (5 bases). The CDR3 sequence is 17 residues long. Trimming pared 4 bases from V and 2 bases from J, leaving 20 bases between. CDR1 is TSWWSYY and CDR2 is QGS in the germline V gene. The CDR3 DNA is TGTGCTCTTGGGGGGGGAGGGATTCTTGGGCAGACCGATAAACTCATCTTT. Protein product: CALGGGGILGQTDKLIF.

There are a few counts of this clone. The chain couples TRDV1 to TRDJ1, with TRDD3 matching 13 bases. The V gene's germline CDR1 is TSWWSYY and CDR2 QGS. This CDR3 is 20 amino acids long. J lost 0 bases, V lost 1 base, and 11 bases had no gene match. CDR3 in amino acids: CALGEPVTGGYARHTDKLIF. CDR3 in DNA: TGTGCTCTTGGGGAACCGGTTACTGGGGGATACGCAAGACACACCGATAAACTCATCTTT.

This clone showed up just a few times. V and J are TRDV1 and TRDJ1; 12 nucleotides align to TRDD3. CDR1 is TSWWSYY, CDR2 QGS, per germline. V lost 6 bases and J lost 4; bases outside the gene matches: 30. This CDR3 has 23 residues. The CDR3: CALGSERSRLPPALGDTCDKLIF. The CDR3 nucleotides are TGTGCTCTTGGCTCCGAACGGTCCCGCCTTCCTCCTGCCCTGGGGGATACGTGCGATAAACTCATCTTT.

V usage is TRDV1 and J usage is TRDJ1, with D perhaps TRDD2 or TRDD3 (6 bases each). This CDR3 is 22 amino acids long. Trimming stripped 0 bases from V and 0 bases from J, with 29 bases between. Germline CDR1 is TSWWSYY and CDR2 is QGS. The DNA of the CDR3 is TGTGCTCTTGGGGAACTTGTCTTCCTTCTGGGGTCCACGGTGATGTACACCGATAAACTCATCTTT. Translated: CALGELVFLLGSTVMYTDKLIF.

Only a few counts were recorded for this clone. The chain recombines TRDV1 with TRDJ1; 8 nucleotides agree with TRDD3. The CDR3 covers 19 residues. Germline V CDR1 and CDR2: TSWWSYY, QGS. After removal of 5 bases from V and 3 bases from J, the junction contained 20 bases not matched to a gene. The CDR3 spells CALGPRLYELGEYPDKLIF. The CDR3 region has the DNA TGTGCTCTTGGGCCCAGGCTCTACGAGCTGGGGGAATATCCCGATAAACTCATCTTT.